This T cell receptor beta chain was captured in a study of graft-versus-host responses after intestinal transplantation. In the study overall: Multivisceral, liver-intestinal, or isolated intestinal transplants were performed in recipients.

In regard to this clone: Its antigen is as yet unknown.

Germline V gene sequence: CDR1 SEHNR, CDR2 FQNEAQ (reference sequence). V was trimmed by 4 bases and J by 2 bases, leaving 12 bases between them. The CDR3 consists of 14 residues. Study results and caveats: Recipient marrow contained GvH clones, some of which appeared first in ileum or blood. Individuals carrying graft-donor T cell macrochimerism showed high graft-versus-host to host-versus-graft clonal ratios in allografts.

Repertoires were generated with immunoSEQ multiplex PCR, while TCRdb's copy carries only in-frame clones and drops some. The data hold about 19,000 clones, with over 75% observed a single time. The chain joins TRBV7-9 to TRBJ2-7; tentatively, D is TRBD1 (5 bases). This TCR derives from a human patient who received an intestinal transplant, so some T cells may come from the graft donor. Specimen: PBMCs, collected 14 days after transplant. CDR3 sequence reads: CASSSRQSPYEQYF. The DNA for the CDR3 is TGTGCCAGCAGCTCAAGACAGTCACCCTACGAGCAGTACTTC. Filled out from reference TRBV7-9 and TRBJ2-7, the complete variable domain reads DTGVSQNPRHKITKRGQNVTFRCDPISEHNRLYWYRQTLGQGPEFLTYFQNEAQLEKSRLLSDRFSAERPKGSFSTLEIQRTEQGDSAMYLCASSSRQSPYEQYFGPGTRLTVT.